This paragraph reports one T cell receptor beta chain. Germline and junction disagree at one end, which may indicate a read error. The CDR3 extends over 14 amino acids. Germline V gene sequence: CDR1 SGHRS, CDR2 YFSETQ. A TCRbeta library incorporating unique molecular identifiers was prepared. TCRdb re-called the PCR reads with MiXCR, one entry per CDR3 protein. The repertoire holds 380,000 or so distinct CDR3 sequences, 13% seen once, with roughly 4.3% in the top ten. The data derive from a study of T-cell reconstitution after alpha-beta-depleted transplantation in children. The sequencing used PBMCs, collected from the stem cell graft. The genes are TRBV5-1 and TRBJ2-2; D is undetermined. The origin of this receptor is a human donor who donated a stem cell graft to a child with Fanconi anemia. CDR3 in DNA: TGCGCCATCAGCTACTACTCGAACACCGGGGAGCTGTTTTTT. It specifies CAISYYSNTGELFF.